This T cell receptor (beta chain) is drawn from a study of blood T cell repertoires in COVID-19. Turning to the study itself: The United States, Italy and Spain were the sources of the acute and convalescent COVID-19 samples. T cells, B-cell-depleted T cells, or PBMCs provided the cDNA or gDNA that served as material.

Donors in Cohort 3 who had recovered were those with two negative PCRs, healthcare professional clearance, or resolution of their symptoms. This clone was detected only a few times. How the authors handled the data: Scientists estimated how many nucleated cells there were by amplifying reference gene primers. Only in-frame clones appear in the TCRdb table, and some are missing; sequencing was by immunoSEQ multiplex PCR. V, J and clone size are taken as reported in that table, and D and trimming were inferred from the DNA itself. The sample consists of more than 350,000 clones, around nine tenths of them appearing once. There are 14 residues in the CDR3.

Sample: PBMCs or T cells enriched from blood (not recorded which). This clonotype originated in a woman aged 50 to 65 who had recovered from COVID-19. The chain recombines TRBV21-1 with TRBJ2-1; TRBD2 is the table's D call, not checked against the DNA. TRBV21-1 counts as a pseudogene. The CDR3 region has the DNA TGTGCCAGCAGCAAATTCAAAGCGGAGGGAGAGCAGTTCTTC. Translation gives CASSKFKAEGEQFF.